This T cell receptor (beta chain) is from a study of T cell clonality in common variable immunodeficiency. The protocol was immunoSEQ multiplex PCR, while the TCRdb copy is restricted to in-frame clones and leaves out a portion. Sampling found roughly 39,000 clones, none seen once. This clone has at least ten counts. Its antigen remains unidentified. The read is 3 residues too short to cover the CDR3 end, so that end is filled in from the germline J gene. CVID meant reduced serum IgG, IgA and/or IgM plus specific antibody deficiency. Replacement immunoglobulin had been given to every CVID subject for at least one year. The study, taken as a whole, reports: CVID subjects had higher TCRbeta clonality than healthy controls, most marked in about a third. Common variable immunodeficiency TCR beta sequences reportedly had fewer deletions and N-nucleotide insertions.

The CDR3 sequence is 16 residues long. Germline CDR1 is MNHEY and CDR2 is SVGEGT. Losses at the gene ends were 2 bases for V and 5 bases for J; bases not matched to a gene: 8. The TCR comes from a human donor with common variable immunodeficiency. The sequencing input was peripheral blood mononuclear cells. The J gene is TRBJ1-1, the V gene TRBV6-2 or TRBV6-3; 10 nucleotides line up with TRBD1. The sequenced CDR3 bases are TGTGCCAGCAGTTACACCCTGGACAGGGGGAGGACTGAA. It yields the protein CASSYTLDRGRTE. The full CDR3 reads CASSYTLDRGRTEAFF.